One TCR beta chain is described in this entry. Its target is not known. Sequencing used immunoSEQ multiplex PCR; TCRdb keeps in-frame clones, though not all of them. The sample consists of approximately 68,000 clones, roughly 87% of them appearing once. The V gene lost 3 bases and the J gene lost 1 base, with 12 bases spanning the gap. This CDR3 spans 15 amino acids. CDR1 is KGHSH and CDR2 is LQKENI in the germline V gene. This record belongs to a study of T cell responses to AZD1222 COVID-19 vaccine. General study points: Spike as a whole was targeted by vaccine-associated CD4 TCRs, dominant at 160-218 and 743-854. Baseline seropositivity occurred in only a handful of AZD1222 recipients.

This TCR derives from an adult in good health. This chain joins TRBV18 and TRBJ1-1; no firm D call. The sequenced sample was peripheral blood, obtained on day 0 of AZD1222 vaccination. The CDR3 DNA is TGTGCCAGCTCACCCTCTTTTGCGGGGAACACTGAAGCTTTCTTT. Translating gives CASSPSFAGNTEAFF.